Ten or more counts support the clone carrying this T cell receptor (beta chain). Its antigen is currently unknown. These data come from a study of neurological immune-mediated disorders. Via MiXCR, TCRdb re-called the 5' RACE reads, giving one row per CDR3 protein. The sample carries roughly 28,000 distinct CDR3 sequences, 3.3% recorded once. Overall study results and limits: Repertoires from 18 of 34 multiple sclerosis patients grouped phylogenetically into a related-CDR3 cluster, suggesting a possible signature.

The sequence derives from a woman in her thirties with multiple sclerosis. Sequencing was performed on PBMCs.

The CDR3 is CAWTRDNSNQPQHF. The CDR3 DNA reads as TGTGCCTGGACCCGGGACAACAGCAATCAGCCCCAGCATTTT. V is TRBV30 and J is TRBJ1-5; D might be TRBD1 (6 bases). CDR1 GTSNPN and CDR2 SVGIG come from the germline V gene (reference sequence). This CDR3 spans 14 amino acids. The ends were cut back, 4 bases at V and 1 base at J, with 11 bases in the middle.